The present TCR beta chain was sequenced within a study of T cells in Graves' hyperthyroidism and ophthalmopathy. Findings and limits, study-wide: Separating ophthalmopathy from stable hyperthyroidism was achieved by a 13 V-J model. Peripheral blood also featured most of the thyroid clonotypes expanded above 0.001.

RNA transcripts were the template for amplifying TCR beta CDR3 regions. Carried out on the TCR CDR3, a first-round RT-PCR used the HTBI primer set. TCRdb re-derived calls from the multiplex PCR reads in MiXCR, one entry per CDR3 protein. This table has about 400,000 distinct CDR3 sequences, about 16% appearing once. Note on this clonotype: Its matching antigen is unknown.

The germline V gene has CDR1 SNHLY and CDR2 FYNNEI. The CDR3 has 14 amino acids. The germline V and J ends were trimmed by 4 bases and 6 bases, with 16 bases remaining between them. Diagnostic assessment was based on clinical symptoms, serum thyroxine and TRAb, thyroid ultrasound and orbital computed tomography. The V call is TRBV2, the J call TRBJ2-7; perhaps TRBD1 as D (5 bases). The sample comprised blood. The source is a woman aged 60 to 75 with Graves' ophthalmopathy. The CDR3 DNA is TGTGCCAGCAGTGGGAGTAGCAGGGTTCTCGAGCAGTACTTC. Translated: CASSGSSRVLEQYF.